The entry below describes one T cell receptor beta chain. The use of a sample-barcoded 5' primer and a J-beta primer mix characterized a second PCR of 7 to 11 cycles. TCRdb passed the 5' RACE reads through MiXCR, listing each CDR3 protein once. This sample has 1.8 million or so distinct CDR3 sequences, with 30% to 40% found just once. V was clipped by 8 bases and J by 4 bases, with 15 bases between them. The CDR3 spans 13 residues. Germline V gene lookup returns CDR1 ENHRY and CDR2 SYGVKD. The entry originates in a study of blood T cells in healthy people across ages. Sequencing was done on a sample of blood. The J gene is TRBJ2-7, the V gene TRBV10-3; possibly TRBD1 or TRBD2 for D (5 bases each). The receptor was isolated from a human donor in good health. CDR3 in DNA: TGTGCCATCGGGACCCCCGACGGGTACGAGCAGTACTTC. Translated, it gives CAIGTPDGYEQYF.